One and the same sample provided the 25 T cell receptor beta chains below, sequenced in a study of T cell changes during pregnancy in multiple sclerosis. Assay used: immunoSEQ multiplex PCR; TCRdb lists only in-frame clones, some missing. The sample carries about 47,000 clones, almost 95% recorded once. Sequencing used peripheral blood, obtained in the third trimester of pregnancy. Receptors were obtained from a female donor with multiple sclerosis, enrolled in a pregnancy study.

This clone was found once. The rearrangement links TRBV23-1 to TRBJ2-7; maybe TRBD2 (5 bases). TRBV23-1 is flagged as an ORF with uncertain function. This CDR3 spans 18 amino acids. Trimming shortened V by 1 base and J by 2 bases, and 21 bases separated the two germline ends. The CDR3 sequence: CASSQLAYRGTLAYEQYF. DNA of the CDR3: TGCGCCAGCAGTCAATTGGCGTATCGGGGTACGTTGGCCTACGAGCAGTACTTC.

The chain links TRBV6-5 to TRBJ2-3, with D tentatively TRBD1 (6 bases). There are 12 residues in the CDR3. The germline V gene encodes CDR1 MNHEY and CDR2 SVGAGI. V lost 7 bases and J lost 4, with 9 bases in between. The CDR3, as DNA: TGTGCCAGCATCAAGGGGGCAGATACGCAGTATTTT. It codes for CASIKGADTQYF.

The V call is TRBV4-2, the J call TRBJ1-2; D call uncertain. This CDR3 has 15 amino acids. CDR1 and CDR2 (germline): LGHNA, YNFKEQ. V was clipped by 3 bases and J by 4 bases, with 15 bases between them. The CDR3 here is CASSHPRLDFYGYTF. The CDR3, as DNA: TGTGCCAGCAGCCACCCCAGGTTGGACTTCTATGGCTACACCTTC.

The V and J genes are TRBV6-6 and TRBJ2-7, with 8 bases fitting TRBD1. The CDR3 is 15 amino acids. Germline loops: CDR1 MNHNY, CDR2 SVGAGI (reference sequence). The ends lost 6 bases at V and 3 bases at J; junction bases unmatched: 10. The CDR3 loop is CASSPTGEGNYEQYF. In nucleotides, the CDR3 is TGTGCCAGCAGCCCGACAGGGGAAGGAAACTACGAGCAGTACTTC.

The gene calls are TRBV10-3 and TRBJ1-5, with D hard to call. With 0 bases removed from V and 0 bases from J, the gap between germline ends came to 9 bases. CDR3 length equals 16 residues. Germline V gene sequence: CDR1 ENHRY, CDR2 SYGVKD. The CDR3 DNA sequence: TGTGCCATCAGTGAGTCCGGAGGTACTAGCAATCAGCCCCAGCATTTT. This sequence encodes CAISESGGTSNQPQHF.

The V and J genes are TRBV6-5 and TRBJ1-2; the match to TRBD1 covers 7 bases. The CDR3 length is 13 residues. Germline CDR1 MNHEY, CDR2 SVGAGI. The ends lost 3 bases at V and 7 bases at J; junction bases unmatched: 5. CDR3 protein: CASSYKGAVGYTF. Here the CDR3 DNA reads TGTGCCAGCAGTTATAAGGGGGCGGTTGGCTACACCTTC.

The chain carries TRBV7-9 and TRBJ1-4; TRBD1 might be the D (6 bases). CDR1 SEHNR and CDR2 FQNEAQ come from the germline V gene (reference sequence). The CDR3 runs 14 residues. Trimming took off 6 bases at V and 4 bases at J, with 12 bases between the two ends. This chain's CDR3 is CASRSQGFNEKLFF. For the CDR3, the DNA is TGTGCCAGCAGGAGTCAGGGGTTTAATGAAAAACTGTTTTTT.

The chain joins TRBV10-1 to TRBJ2-1; 7 bases align to TRBD2. V lost 10 bases, J lost 4 bases, and 10 bases stayed unmatched. The CDR3 length is 14 residues. CDR1 and CDR2 (germline): WNHNN, SYGVQD (reference sequence). In nucleotides, the CDR3 is TGCGCCACCCGAGCGGGGATATTATACAATGAGCAGTTCTTC. It yields the protein CATRAGILYNEQFF.

The rearrangement uses TRBV11-2 and TRBJ2-5; 12 nucleotides line up with TRBD2. This CDR3 region has 15 residues. V shed 4 bases, J shed 1 base, and the junction held 1 base outside the gene matches. The germline gives CDR1 SGHAT, CDR2 FQNNGV. CDR3 residues: CASSWTSGTQETQYF. In DNA, the CDR3 is TGTGCCAGCAGCTGGACTAGCGGGACCCAAGAGACCCAGTACTTC.

The DNA for the CDR3 is TGTGCCTGGAGTGATGGGACTAGTACCCACGAGCAGTACTTC. Translated: CAWSDGTSTHEQYF. The chain links TRBV30 to TRBJ2-7; 8 positions match TRBD2. Germline-derived CDR1 and CDR2 are GTSNPN and SVGIG (reference sequence). This CDR3 is built from 14 residues. Trimming cost V 1 base and J 5 bases; bases outside gene matches: 7.

The chain joins TRBV19 to TRBJ2-1; possibly TRBD2 for D (5 bases). The CDR3 has 12 residues. The V and J ends lost 4 bases and 10 bases respectively, with 11 bases between them. The germline CDR1 and CDR2 sequences are LNHDA and SQIVND (reference sequence). For the CDR3, the DNA is TGTGCCAGTAGTAGGACTCCCAACGAGCAGTTCTTC. Protein sequence: CASSRTPNEQFF.

The chain employs TRBV6-1 and TRBJ1-4; the match to TRBD1 covers 7 bases. Looked up from germline, CDR1 is MNHNS and CDR2 is SASEGT. This CDR3 region has 15 residues. After removal of 6 bases from V and 8 bases from J, the junction contained 12 bases not matched to a gene. CDR3 amino acids: CASRGVGTAMEKLFF. DNA of the CDR3: TGTGCCAGCAGGGGGGTGGGGACAGCGATGGAAAAACTGTTTTTT.

The chain employs TRBV13 and TRBJ1-2; 7 bases line up with TRBD1. Germline assignment: CDR1 PRHDT and CDR2 FYEKMQ (reference sequence). This CDR3 contains 15 residues. Losses at the gene ends were 6 bases for V and 4 bases for J; bases not matched to a gene: 11. The CDR3 is CASRTRTGPPYGYTF. The CDR3 DNA reads TGTGCCAGCAGAACCCGGACAGGCCCTCCCTATGGCTACACCTTC. Filled out from reference TRBV13 and TRBJ1-2, the complete variable domain reads AAGVIQSPRHLIKEKRETATLKCYPIPRHDTVYWYQQGPGQDPQFLISFYEKMQSDKGSIPDRFSAQQFSDYHSELNMSSLELGDSALYFCASRTRTGPPYGYTFGSGTRLTVV.

This chain connects TRBV7-8 to TRBJ2-7; 10 nucleotides line up with TRBD2. In germline, CDR1 is SGHVS, CDR2 FQNEAQ. CDR3 length: 15 residues. V trimming: 6 bases; J trimming: 0 bases; junction bases outside the gene matches: 5. The CDR3 DNA reads as TGTGCCAGCAGGCCTACTAGCGGGATCTCCTACGAGCAGTACTTC. It specifies CASRPTSGISYEQYF.

This clone was seen only once. The chain couples TRBV11-3 to TRBJ1-3, with 8 bases fitting TRBD1. The CDR3 is 17 residues long. CDR1 and CDR2 (germline): SGHNT, YENEEA. Trimming removed 5 bases from V and 0 bases from J; junction bases left unmatched: 9. This CDR3 is CASSRGTGLFSGNTIYF. CDR3 bases: TGTGCCAGCAGCCGCGGGACAGGCCTCTTCTCTGGAAACACCATATATTTT.

As regards this clone: Different DNA sequences within this sample yield the same CDR3. The chain links TRBV5-1 to TRBJ2-3; D unclear. The CDR3 has 12 amino acids. Trimming removed 1 base from V and 5 bases from J, with 5 bases in between. Germline loops: CDR1 SGHRS, CDR2 YFSETQ. CDR3 sequence: CASSLTGDTQYF. As DNA, the CDR3 is TGCGCCAGCAGCTTGACTGGAGATACGCAGTATTTT.

This rearrangement joins TRBV6-1 to TRBJ1-2, with D unclear. V lost 7 bases and J lost 6, with 18 bases in between. Per the germline V gene, CDR1 is MNHNS and CDR2 is SASEGT. This CDR3 spans 14 amino acids. The CDR3: CASTSGSDVNGYTF. CDR3 nucleotides: TGTGCCAGCACTAGTGGGTCGGATGTAAATGGCTACACCTTC.

The chain carries TRBV2 and TRBJ2-5, with D tentatively TRBD1 (5 bases). CDR3 size: 13 residues. Germline CDR1 is SNHLY and CDR2 is FYNNEI. Trimming took 8 bases from V and 5 from J, leaving 15 bases between them. CDR3 region: CASLLGPLETQYF. CDR3 nucleotides: TGTGCCAGCCTTTTGGGGCCTTTGGAGACCCAGTACTTC.

This clone was observed a handful of times. The chain has TRBV7-2 and TRBJ1-1; 7 nucleotides match TRBD1. V trimming: 2 bases; J trimming: 4 bases; junction bases outside the gene matches: 7. Germline assignment: CDR1 SGHTA and CDR2 FQGNSA. This CDR3 spans 15 amino acids. The CDR3 DNA sequence: TGTGCCAGCAGCTTACAGGGGGGAGGTAGCACTGAAGCTTTCTTT. It encodes CASSLQGGGSTEAFF.

The rearrangement links TRBV10-2 to TRBJ1-5, with 7 bases matching TRBD1. The germline CDR1 and CDR2 sequences are WSHSY and SAAADI. The CDR3 has 13 amino acids. The trim removed 8 bases at V and 1 base at J, leaving 2 bases unmatched. The DNA of the CDR3 is TGCGCCAGCGTGGGACAGAGCAATCAGCCCCAGCATTTT. Translated, it gives CASVGQSNQPQHF.

This rearrangement joins TRBV7-2 to TRBJ2-3; the match to TRBD2 covers 11 bases. Germline V CDR1 and CDR2: SGHTA, FQGNSA. The CDR3 has 16 residues. The junction had 6 bases not matched to a gene; V was cut back by 5 bases and J by 2 bases. In DNA, the CDR3 is TGTGCCAGCAGCGCCGGACTAGCGGGCCACACAGATACGCAGTATTTT. Its protein product is CASSAGLAGHTDTQYF.

The chain is built from TRBV2 and TRBJ2-5, with TRBD1 identical over 7 bases. After removal of 9 bases from V and 2 bases from J, the junction contained 18 bases not matched to a gene. The V gene's germline CDR1 is SNHLY and CDR2 FYNNEI. CDR3 length equals 17 residues. The CDR3 nucleotides are TGTGCCAGATCTATTGACAGGGTCATTGTGTCACAAGAGACCCAGTACTTC. Its translation: CARSIDRVIVSQETQYF.

This clone occurred a few times. V and J are TRBV30 and TRBJ1-1; D remains unclear. The CDR3 spans 13 residues. CDR1 is GTSNPN and CDR2 is SVGIG in the germline V gene (reference sequence). With 4 bases removed from V and 0 bases from J, the gap between germline ends came to 9 bases. CDR3 sequence reads: CAWITEMNTEAFF. The CDR3, as DNA: TGTGCCTGGATTACAGAGATGAACACTGAAGCTTTCTTT.

V and J are TRBV19 and TRBJ2-3; 9 bases map to TRBD2. J was trimmed by 2 bases and V by 7 bases; bases with no gene match: 1. Germline lookup yields CDR1 LNHDA and CDR2 SQIVND (reference sequence). The CDR3 is 13 residues long. DNA of the CDR3: TGTGCCAGTACTAGCGGGGTCACAGATACGCAGTATTTT. Its protein product is CASTSGVTDTQYF.

J is TRBJ2-3 and V is TRBV9; 7 bases are shared with TRBD2. This CDR3 is 15 amino acids long. Germline V gives CDR1 SGDLS, CDR2 YYNGEE. The V gene end was trimmed by 4 bases and the J gene end by 0 bases; junction bases not matched to a gene: 5. CDR3 sequence reads: CASSILGLSTDTQYF. CDR3 bases: TGTGCCAGCAGCATCTTGGGACTAAGCACAGATACGCAGTATTTT.